This TCR beta chain came from a study of blood T cell repertoires in COVID-19. Turning to the study itself: COVID-19 samples collected from the United States, Italy and Spain covered acute and convalescent phases. PBMCs, B-cell-depleted T cells, or T cells provided the cDNA or gDNA that made up the material.

Germline-derived CDR1 and CDR2 are SGHKS and YYEKEE (reference sequence). There are 13 residues in the CDR3. In the original processing: Amplification with reference gene primers provided the estimates of nucleated cell counts. Generated by immunoSEQ multiplex PCR, the TCRdb table keeps only in-frame clones and is missing some. D and trimming were read from the DNA, whereas the V and J calls and clone size are those reported in that table. The sample shows 370,000 or so clones, roughly 86% of them seen only once. Worth noting for this clone: A junction end diverges from the germline sequence, so it may reflect a read error.

The chain couples TRBV5-5 to TRBJ1-3; 10 positions match TRBD1. This TCR was sampled from a human donor with acute or convalescent COVID-19. The donor label of this sample is uncertain. The sequenced sample was peripheral blood. The CDR3 region is CASSVSLQTGGVF. CDR3 DNA sequence: TGTGCCAGCAGCGTCTCCCTGCAGACAGGGGGCGTTTTT.